Listed below are T cell receptor beta chains from one sample, sequenced in a study of shared clonotypes between healthy human individuals. Sequencing used immunoSEQ multiplex PCR; TCRdb keeps in-frame clones, though not all of them. The sample records about 1 million clones, under 80% being singletons. Sequenced input: memory CD4+ T cells sorted from blood. These TCRs come from a man between 18 and 29 years old in good health. The CDR3 runs from the conserved cysteine through the conserved F or W. A D gene is named only where the DNA matches it firmly. Size tells how often a clone was seen (once, few, many) or the class of an expanded clone, and some rows leave it out.

once	TRBV27	TRBD1	TRBJ2-6	TGTGCCAGCAGTTTAGACAGGGGGAGCTCTGGGGCCAACGTCCTGACTTTC	CASSLDRGSSGANVLTF
few	TRBV7-8	NA	TRBJ2-2	TGTGCCAGCAGCTTATCTCCCCTCCGCGGGGAGCTGTTTTTT	CASSLSPLRGELFF
NA	TRBV19	NA	TRBJ1-5	TGTGCCAGTAGTATTAGTCAGCACTCAAATCAGCCCCAGCATTTT	CASSISQHSNQPQHF
NA	TRBV5-1	NA	TRBJ1-5	TGCGCCAGCAGCTTGGATCAGGGTCCGGGGCAGCCCCAGCATTTT	CASSLDQGPGQPQHF
NA	TRBV19	NA	TRBJ2-3	TGTGCCAGTACAGCTGGACCTAGCACAGATACGCAGTATTTT	CASTAGPSTDTQYF
NA	TRBV7-2	NA	TRBJ2-7	TGTGCCAGCAGCTCCCACGGGACGGACCCCTACGAGCAGTACTTC	CASSSHGTDPYEQYF
NA	TRBV19	TRBD1	TRBJ2-5	TGTGCCAGTAGTCTAAACAGGGGGGAGACCCAGTACTTC	CASSLNRGETQYF
NA	TRBV2	NA	TRBJ2-2	TGTGCCAGCAGTGCGAAGGTGAACACCGGGGAGCTGTTTTTT	CASSAKVNTGELFF
NA	TRBV6-5	NA	TRBJ1-2	TGTGCCAGCAGTTACTCGAGGGAAAACTATGGCTACACCTTC	CASSYSRENYGYTF
NA	TRBV7-8	NA	TRBJ1-1	TGTGCCAGCAGCTTAGCGGAAATGAACACTGAAGCTTTCTTT	CASSLAEMNTEAFF
NA	TRBV5-1	TRBD1	TRBJ2-7	TGCGCCAGCAGCTTGGCCGGGACAGGGAGTATTTACGAGCAGTACTTC	CASSLAGTGSIYEQYF
NA	TRBV19	NA	TRBJ2-2	TGTGCCAGTAGTAGCCCGGGGGACACCGGGGAGCTGTTTTTT	CASSSPGDTGELFF
NA	TRBV6-1	NA	TRBJ2-2	TGTGCCAGCAGTGATGGCTCGCTCGGGGAGCTGTTTTTT	CASSDGSLGELFF
NA	TRBV5-1	NA	TRBJ2-5	TGCGCCAGCAGCTTAGATGGAGAGACCCAGTACTTC	CASSLDGETQYF
NA	TRBV18	NA	TRBJ2-1	TGTGCCAGCTCACCATTGGCGTATGAGCAGTTCTTC	CASSPLAYEQFF
NA	TRBV10-3	NA	TRBJ2-7	TGTGCCATCAGTGAGTCGGCCGGGTACGAGCAGTACTTC	CAISESAGYEQYF
NA	TRBV30	TRBD2	TRBJ2-3	TGTGCCTGGAGAAACAGCGGGGGGGCGCAGTATTTT	CAWRNSGGAQYF
few	TRBV11-2	NA	TRBJ1-1	TGTGCCAGCAGCCCGCGGGGAAACACTGAAGCTTTCTTT	CASSPRGNTEAFF
once	TRBV27	TRBD2	TRBJ2-1	TGTGCCAGCAGTTTTAGGGTAGCGGGGGGGCACAATGAGCAGTTCTTC	CASSFRVAGGHNEQFF
NA	TRBV7-2	NA	TRBJ2-7	TGTGCCAGCAGCTTAGCCCCGGTCGGAACCTACGAGCAGTACTTC	CASSLAPVGTYEQYF
few	TRBV6-5	NA	TRBJ1-1	TGTGCCAGCAGTTACTCGTCTGGGGCTGGCACTGAAGCTTTCTTT	CASSYSSGAGTEAFF
NA	TRBV7-8	NA	TRBJ1-2	TGTGCCAGCAGCTTCGACACGGGAGGCTACACCTTC	CASSFDTGGYTF
NA	TRBV10-1	TRBD1	TRBJ1-5	TGCGCCAGCAGTGCGGGACAGGGCTTAAATCAGCCCCAGCATTTT	CASSAGQGLNQPQHF
NA	TRBV5-5	NA	TRBJ1-2	TGTGCCAGCAGCTTGGCGGTCGACCCTTGGGGAAGCTATGGCTACACCTTC	CASSLAVDPWGSYGYTF
few	TRBV15	NA	TRBJ2-4	TGTGCCACCAGCAGAGATCTGGGGGCGGCCAAAAACATTCAGTACTTC	CATSRDLGAAKNIQYF
NA	TRBV21-1	NA	TRBJ1-3	TGTGCCAGCAGCAACTTTCGCCCTAGACTCTCTGGAAACACCATATATTTT	CASSNFRPRLSGNTIYF
many	TRBV7-9	NA	TRBJ2-7	TGTGCCAGCAGCTTAGCTATCGAGGGCTCCTACGAGCAGTACTTC	CASSLAIEGSYEQYF
NA	TRBV2	NA	TRBJ1-6	TGTGCCAGCAGTGAAGTGGTTAATTCACCCCTCCACTTT	CASSEVVNSPLHF
once	TRBV25-1	TRBD1	TRBJ2-3	TGTGCCAGCAGTAGGACAGGGACAGATACGCAGTATTTT	CASSRTGTDTQYF
few	TRBV29-1	NA	TRBJ2-3	TGCAGCGTTGGTATCTGGTTGGGAACAGATACGCAGTATTTT	CSVGIWLGTDTQYF
NA	TRBV6-6	NA	TRBJ2-7	TGTGCCAGCAGTTATATGCTAGGGCAGCTAAGCTACGAGCAGTACTTC	CASSYMLGQLSYEQYF
NA	TRBV25-1	NA	TRBJ2-7	TGTGCCAGCAGTGAATTTCGAGGGATCTCCTACGAGCAGTACTTC	CASSEFRGISYEQYF
NA	TRBV7-2	TRBD2	TRBJ2-2	TGTGCCAGCAGCTTTGGACTAGTCAATACCGGGGAGCTGTTTTTT	CASSFGLVNTGELFF
few	TRBV2	TRBD1	TRBJ1-6	TGTGCCAGCAGGTTGACAGGGGTAGTCTATAATTCACCCCTCCACTTT	CASRLTGVVYNSPLHF
once	TRBV5-1	NA	TRBJ2-2	TGCGCCAGCAGCTTGGGGGGGACAAAGAACACCGGGGAGCTGTTTTTT	CASSLGGTKNTGELFF
NA	TRBV5-1	NA	TRBJ2-3	TGCGCCAGCAGCTTGGAGCCTAGCACAGATACGCAGTATTTT	CASSLEPSTDTQYF
NA	TRBV6-5	TRBD1	TRBJ1-1	TGTGCCAGCAACAGGGGGGTTGAAGCTTTCTTT	CASNRGVEAFF
few	TRBV7-6	NA	TRBJ2-5	TGTGCCAGCAGCTTAGCGGGGGGGCGACAAGAGACCCAGTACTTC	CASSLAGGRQETQYF
NA	TRBV5-6	TRBD1	TRBJ2-7	TGTGCCAGCAGCCCCGCCGGGACAGGGGACCCCGAGCAGTACTTC	CASSPAGTGDPEQYF
NA	TRBV2	NA	TRBJ1-1	TGTGCCAGCGGGGCCTTAAGGATGAACACTGAAGCTTTCTTT	CASGALRMNTEAFF
NA	TRBV7-2	NA	TRBJ2-1	TGTGCCAGCAGCTTAGATCACTATGAGCAGTTCTTC	CASSLDHYEQFF
NA	TRBV30	TRBD1	TRBJ1-2	TGTGCCCGCGATGGACAGGGGGATGGCTACACCTTC	CARDGQGDGYTF
NA	TRBV7-2	NA	TRBJ2-7	TGTGCCAGCAGCTTAGAAGGGCGGGAAAGCGACGAGCAGTACTTC	CASSLEGRESDEQYF
NA	TRBV6-5	NA	TRBJ1-4	TGTGCCAGCAGCCAGCGCGGGGGAGAAAAACTGTTTTTT	CASSQRGGEKLFF
NA	TRBV5-4	TRBD2	TRBJ2-3	TGTGCCAGCAGCTTCCCCGGGACTAGCGGGAGTGATACGCAGTATTTT	CASSFPGTSGSDTQYF
NA	TRBV5-4	NA	TRBJ2-3	TGTGCCAGCAACCGAAAGGACACAGATACGCAGTATTTT	CASNRKDTDTQYF
NA	TRBV18	NA	TRBJ2-3	TGTGCCAGCTCACCCGGGGCTAGCACAGATACGCAGTATTTT	CASSPGASTDTQYF
NA	TRBV5-5	NA	TRBJ1-1	TGTGCCAGCAGCTTGGAGGGTATTAACACTGAAGCTTTCTTT	CASSLEGINTEAFF
NA	TRBV7-2	NA	TRBJ2-1	TGTGCCAGCAGCGAGACGGGTGATGAGCAGTTCTTC	CASSETGDEQFF
NA	TRBV6-6	TRBD1	TRBJ2-1	TGTGCCAGCAGGCCCCCGAGTGGACAGGGGGTCGGTGAGCAGTTCTTC	CASRPPSGQGVGEQFF
few	TRBV20-1	NA	TRBJ1-4	TGCAGTGCGCCCCTGCGGGAAAAACTGTTTTTT	CSAPLREKLFF
NA	TRBV2	TRBD2	TRBJ2-7	TGTGCCAGCAGCGGACTAGCGGGAGTGGGGGAGCAGTACTTC	CASSGLAGVGEQYF
NA	TRBV6-6	NA	TRBJ1-2	TGTGCCAGCAGTTACGGGGGCAAACCTGAGGATGGCTACACCTTC	CASSYGGKPEDGYTF
NA	TRBV6-6	TRBD1	TRBJ1-2	TGTGCCAGCAGTTACAGGACAGGGGGCCAGGGGAATGGCTACACCTTC	CASSYRTGGQGNGYTF
NA	TRBV6-1	NA	TRBJ2-3	TGTGCCAGCAGAGACGGGGCCAAAGATACGCAGTATTTT	CASRDGAKDTQYF
many	TRBV7-2	NA	TRBJ2-5	TGTGCCAGCAGCTTAGCGGGCTGGCGGGGAGAGACCCAGTACTTC	CASSLAGWRGETQYF
NA	TRBV18	NA	TRBJ2-2	TGTGCCAGCTCACCACCGGGTACCGGGGAGCTGTTTTTT	CASSPPGTGELFF
NA	TRBV11-2	NA	TRBJ2-3	TGTGCCAGCAGAAAACAGCAATGGGATACGCAGTATTTT	CASRKQQWDTQYF